The 32 T cell receptor beta chains listed next were all sequenced from one sample in a study of cytomegalovirus exposure and HLA in healthy donors. The protocol was immunoSEQ multiplex PCR, while the TCRdb copy is restricted to in-frame clones and leaves out a portion. This sample yields 200,000 to 300,000 clones, of which about nine tenths are seen a single time; approximately 3% belongs to the top ten. Source material: PBMCs. These receptors were obtained from a woman aged 25 to 39 in good health and CMV-seronegative.

This clone turned up a few times. The CDR3 region is CASSFTGNYGYTF. Written as DNA, the CDR3 is TGTGCCAGCAGTTTCACAGGGAACTATGGCTACACCTTC. This rearrangement joins TRBV28 to TRBJ1-2, with a weak D call TRBD1 (6 bases). Trimming pared 3 bases from V and 2 bases from J, leaving 7 bases between. The germline gives CDR1 MDHEN, CDR2 SYDVKM. This CDR3 is 13 amino acids long.

This clone showed up just once. The V call is TRBV28, the J call TRBJ1-5, with 7 bases identical to TRBD1. Trimming cost V 2 bases and J 0 bases; bases outside gene matches: 7. The CDR3 length is 17 residues. Per germline, CDR1 MDHEN and CDR2 SYDVKM. This CDR3 is CASSLGAGGYSNQPQHF. In DNA form, the CDR3 reads TGTGCCAGCAGTTTAGGGGCAGGGGGTTATAGCAATCAGCCCCAGCATTTT.

The genes are TRBV18 and TRBJ2-7; 11 bases map to TRBD2. CDR1 is KGHSH and CDR2 is LQKENI in the germline V gene. V dropped 5 bases and J dropped 2; count of bases not matched to a gene: 11. The CDR3 has 17 amino acids. The CDR3 DNA reads as TGTGCCAGCTCAAAAAGCCCGGGACTAGCGGATACCTACGAGCAGTACTTC. Protein product: CASSKSPGLADTYEQYF.

The J gene is TRBJ1-2, the V gene TRBV5-1; 8 nucleotides align to TRBD1. Looked up from germline, CDR1 is SGHRS and CDR2 is YFSETQ. The CDR3 extends over 14 amino acids. The V gene end was trimmed by 4 bases and the J gene end by 3 bases; junction bases not matched to a gene: 5. CDR3 region: CASSALTGDYGYTF. For the CDR3, the DNA is TGCGCCAGCAGCGCCCTGACAGGGGACTATGGCTACACCTTC.

CDR3 coding DNA: TGCGCCAGCAGCCTATCGCCGGGCTATGGCTACACCTTC. It yields the protein CASSLSPGYGYTF. The chain links TRBV4-3 to TRBJ1-2, with D unresolved. This CDR3 spans 13 amino acids. The germline V gene encodes CDR1 LGHNA and CDR2 YSLEER. V lost 4 bases, J lost 4 bases, and 10 bases lay in between.

This chain uses TRBV28 with TRBJ2-5; D gene ambiguous. The germline V gene encodes CDR1 MDHEN and CDR2 SYDVKM. V was cut by 8 bases and J by 3 bases, with 13 bases left in between. The CDR3 has 13 residues. The CDR3 region has the DNA TGTGCCAGCTCCCCGCGGTGGGAAGAGACCCAGTACTTC. It is translated as CASSPRWEETQYF.

CDR3 sequence (DNA): TGTGCCAGCAGCTTAAGTAAGAACACTGAAGCTTTCTTT. As protein: CASSLSKNTEAFF. The chain links TRBV7-2 to TRBJ1-1; D gene uncertain. Trimming took off 2 bases at V and 1 base at J, with 5 bases between the two ends. CDR1 and CDR2 (germline): SGHTA, FQGNSA. The CDR3 is 13 residues long. Looking up the rest from reference TRBV7-2 and TRBJ1-1 gives the full variable domain: GAGVSQSPSNKVTEKGKDVELRCDPISGHTALYWYRQSLGQGLEFLIYFQGNSAPDKSGLPSDRFSAERTGGSVSTLTIQRTQQEDSAVYLCASSLSKNTEAFFGQGTRLTVV.

J is TRBJ2-7 and V is TRBV7-2; D is undetermined. The V and J ends lost 5 bases and 2 bases respectively, with 7 bases between them. Germline V gives CDR1 SGHTA, CDR2 FQGNSA. There are 12 residues in the CDR3. DNA for the CDR3: TGTGCCAGCAGCCTCACCGCCTACGAGCAGTACTTC. Amino acids: CASSLTAYEQYF.

The CDR3 sequence: CASSLFGPMGLADSEQYF. CDR3 coding DNA: TGTGCCAGCAGTTTATTCGGCCCCATGGGACTAGCGGACTCTGAGCAGTACTTC. V and J are TRBV28 and TRBJ2-7; 11 bases agree with TRBD2. V gave up 1 base and J gave up 7 bases; unmatched junction bases: 15. The germline V gene has CDR1 MDHEN and CDR2 SYDVKM. The CDR3 is 18 amino acids.

The chain couples TRBV29-1 to TRBJ2-1; D not resolved. The germline V gene encodes CDR1 SQVTM and CDR2 ANQGSEA. CDR3 size: 13 residues. The ends were cut back, 1 base at V and 5 bases at J, with 9 bases in the middle. This CDR3 reads CSVEVSGNNEQFF. CDR3 coding DNA: TGCAGCGTTGAAGTGTCAGGCAACAATGAGCAGTTCTTC.

The chain employs TRBV28 and TRBJ2-7, with 7 nucleotides matching TRBD1. The V gene's germline CDR1 is MDHEN and CDR2 SYDVKM. The CDR3 spans 14 residues. J lost 0 bases, V lost 4 bases, and 3 bases had no gene match. The CDR3 region has the DNA TGTGCCAGCAGTTCCGACAGGGTCTCCTACGAGCAGTACTTC. This translates into CASSSDRVSYEQYF.

V usage is TRBV7-9 and J usage is TRBJ2-1, with D unresolved. Looked up from germline, CDR1 is SEHNR and CDR2 is FQNEAQ (reference sequence). V lost 5 bases to trimming and J lost 6 bases, with 11 bases between them. The CDR3 length is 13 residues. The CDR3 DNA reads TGTGCCAGCAGCCCAAATTTAGCCAATGAGCAGTTCTTC. Translated, it gives CASSPNLANEQFF.

The J gene is TRBJ2-7, the V gene TRBV9; D gene uncertain. The CDR3 is 12 residues long. Trimming stripped 4 bases from V and 5 bases from J, with 10 bases between. Per germline, CDR1 SGDLS and CDR2 YYNGEE. The CDR3 reads CASSRGWDEQYF. The CDR3 nucleotides read TGTGCCAGCAGCCGTGGGTGGGACGAGCAGTACTTC.

V and J are TRBV18 and TRBJ2-2, with D tentatively TRBD2 (5 bases). Trimming took 2 bases from V and 1 from J, leaving 8 bases between them. Per germline, CDR1 KGHSH and CDR2 LQKENI. The CDR3 is made up of 15 amino acids. Written as DNA, the CDR3 is TGTGCCAGCTCACCAATTACTAGGAACACCGGGGAGCTGTTTTTT. Translated, it gives CASSPITRNTGELFF.

The V call is TRBV4-2, the J call TRBJ1-5, with 9 nucleotides matching TRBD1. Looked up from germline, CDR1 is LGHNA and CDR2 is YNFKEQ. V was pared by 3 bases and J by 0 bases, with 12 bases of the junction left unmatched. This CDR3 contains 19 residues. The CDR3 loop reads CASSQDAGQGTYSNQPQHF. CDR3 DNA: TGTGCCAGCAGCCAGGACGCGGGACAGGGTACCTATAGCAATCAGCCCCAGCATTTT.

V and J are TRBV30 and TRBJ1-1, with D unclear. The CDR3 consists of 13 residues. The germline gives CDR1 GTSNPN, CDR2 SVGIG (reference sequence). V lost 0 bases, J lost 2 bases, and 7 bases lay in between. The chain's CDR3 is CAWSVADNTEAFF. The CDR3 DNA reads as TGTGCCTGGAGTGTAGCAGACAACACTGAAGCTTTCTTT.

The rearrangement joins TRBV4-2 to TRBJ1-3; no reliable D call. Germline CDR1 reads LGHNA; CDR2 reads YNFKEQ. With 0 bases removed from V and 4 bases from J, the gap between germline ends came to 16 bases. CDR3 length: 17 amino acids. The CDR3 DNA follows: TGTGCCAGCAGCCAAGATACGACGGCGGTGTCCGGAAACACCATATATTTT. This encodes CASSQDTTAVSGNTIYF.

The chain couples TRBV9 to TRBJ2-1; no firm D call. Per the germline V gene, CDR1 is SGDLS and CDR2 is YYNGEE. V lost 3 bases to trimming and J lost 6 bases, with 13 bases between them. CDR3 size: 14 residues. This chain's CDR3 is CASSAPTFLNEQFF. CDR3 DNA: TGTGCCAGCAGCGCCCCAACGTTCCTCAATGAGCAGTTCTTC. The entire variable domain, with the rest obtained from reference TRBV9 and TRBJ2-1, is as follows: DSGVTQTPKHLITATGQRVTLRCSPRSGDLSVYWYQQSLDQGLQFLIQYYNGEERAKGNILERFSAQQFPDLHSELNLSSLELGDSALYFCASSAPTFLNEQFFGPGTRLTVL.

J is TRBJ2-5 and V is TRBV29-1; D is uncertain. The CDR3 covers 12 residues. V lost 4 bases to trimming and J lost 4 bases, with 10 bases between them. The germline V gene encodes CDR1 SQVTM and CDR2 ANQGSEA. CDR3 sequence: CSVVVSSETQYF. The DNA for the CDR3 is TGCAGCGTTGTGGTAAGCTCAGAGACCCAGTACTTC.

The chain couples TRBV9 to TRBJ2-3, with 12 bases aligning to TRBD2. The CDR3 totals 16 residues. CDR1 is SGDLS and CDR2 is YYNGEE in the germline V gene. Losses at the gene ends were 4 bases for V and 6 bases for J; bases not matched to a gene: 9. In DNA form, the CDR3 reads TGTGCCAGCAGCCCGAGACTAGCGGGGGTAGCTGATACGCAGTATTTT. Residues: CASSPRLAGVADTQYF.

The chain carries TRBV5-1 and TRBJ1-4; 8 bases agree with TRBD1. There are 17 residues in the CDR3. V was pared by 1 base and J by 0 bases, with 5 bases of the junction left unmatched. Germline V gene lookup returns CDR1 SGHRS and CDR2 YFSETQ. CDR3 in DNA: TGCGCCAGCAGCTTGTGGGACAGGACTGCAACTAATGAAAAACTGTTTTTT. Protein product: CASSLWDRTATNEKLFF. Combining the CDR3 with reference TRBV5-1 and TRBJ1-4 gives the whole variable domain KAGVTQTPRYLIKTRGQQVTLSCSPISGHRSVSWYQQTPGQGLQFLFEYFSETQRNKGNFPGRFSGRQFSNSRSEMNVSTLELGDSALYLCASSLWDRTATNEKLFFGSGTQLSVL.

The rearrangement uses TRBV27 and TRBJ2-2, with 8 bases that match TRBD2. Looked up from germline, CDR1 is MNHEY and CDR2 is SMNVEV (reference sequence). This CDR3 spans 15 amino acids. V shed 4 bases and J 7 bases; nucleotides not matched to a gene: 8. CDR3 residues: CASSSGLGVGGELFF. The CDR3 DNA reads as TGTGCCAGCAGTTCGGGACTAGGAGTGGGCGGGGAGCTGTTTTTT.

The chain uses TRBV18 and TRBJ2-6; D is undetermined. Trimming took 4 bases from V and 1 from J, leaving 14 bases between them. Germline V CDR1 and CDR2: KGHSH, LQKENI. The length of the CDR3 is 17 residues. The DNA of the CDR3 is TGTGCCAGCTCACTCGATAGGGTGGGATCTGGGGCCAACGTCCTGACTTTC. Translation: CASSLDRVGSGANVLTF.

As concerns this clone: At the DNA level, this CDR3 is encoded by other sequences in the same sample as well. The chain joins TRBV7-7 to TRBJ2-3; TRBD2 is a possible D gene (6 bases). The CDR3 sequence is 15 residues long. V was trimmed by 1 base and J by 3 bases, leaving 11 bases between them. Per the germline V gene, CDR1 is SSHAT and CDR2 is FNYEAQ (reference sequence). This chain's CDR3 is CASSLVGGDTDTQYF. CDR3 nucleotide sequence: TGTGCCAGCAGCTTAGTCGGGGGAGATACAGATACGCAGTATTTT.

This clone was counted a single time. The CDR3 reads CASSSSGAGGYEQYF. In DNA, the CDR3 is TGTGCCAGCAGCTCCAGTGGGGCGGGAGGTTACGAGCAGTACTTC. The gene calls are TRBV11-2 and TRBJ2-7; 8 nucleotides line up with TRBD2. This CDR3 region has 15 residues. V lost 4 bases, J lost 4 bases, and 9 bases stayed unmatched. Germline CDR1 reads SGHAT; CDR2 reads FQNNGV.

This clone was seen just once. The chain uses TRBV7-9 and TRBJ2-3; D uncertain. V lost 1 base, J lost 2 bases, and 19 bases lay in between. Germline-derived CDR1 and CDR2 are SEHNR and FQNEAQ (reference sequence). The CDR3 contains 18 residues. The chain's CDR3 is CASSLESVVVRPTDTQYF. CDR3 nucleotides: TGTGCCAGCAGCTTAGAAAGCGTTGTAGTCCGACCCACAGATACGCAGTATTTT.

The chain has TRBV29-1 and TRBJ2-7, with D perhaps assigned TRBD1 or TRBD2 (5 bases each). The CDR3 runs to 13 residues. V was cut by 0 bases and J by 7 bases, with 13 bases left in between. Germline V gene data show CDR1 as SQVTM and CDR2 as ANQGSEA. CDR3 amino acids: CSVEEGRETEQYF. Written as DNA, the CDR3 is TGCAGCGTTGAAGAAGGCAGGGAGACGGAGCAGTACTTC.

The J gene is TRBJ2-3, the V gene TRBV30; 9 nucleotides align to TRBD1. V shed 0 bases and J 4 bases; nucleotides not matched to a gene: 5. The CDR3 totals 15 residues. Germline V gene lookup returns CDR1 GTSNPN and CDR2 SVGIG (reference sequence). The CDR3 is CAWSVPGTGPDTQYF. In DNA form, the CDR3 reads TGTGCCTGGAGTGTACCAGGGACAGGGCCAGATACGCAGTATTTT.

Here the CDR3 DNA reads TGTGCCAGCAGTCCCGCGCCGGGCACAGATACGCAGTATTTT. Amino acids: CASSPAPGTDTQYF. This chain joins TRBV4-2 and TRBJ2-3; D unresolved. Trimming took off 6 bases at V and 1 base at J, with 11 bases between the two ends. CDR3 length: 14 amino acids. CDR1 and CDR2 from the germline V gene are LGHNA and YNFKEQ.

This clone was observed a few times. Additional DNA sequences in this sample encode the identical CDR3. The J gene is TRBJ2-7, the V gene TRBV5-1; tentatively, D is TRBD2 (6 bases). The CDR3 extends over 14 amino acids. Deletions cut 0 bases from V and 0 bases from J, with 7 bases between. CDR1 is SGHRS, CDR2 YFSETQ, per germline. CDR3 sequence reads: CASSLGGDSYEQYF. In DNA form, the CDR3 reads TGCGCCAGCAGCTTGGGCGGGGACTCCTACGAGCAGTACTTC.

The chain uses TRBV13 and TRBJ1-5; TRBD1 aligns across 7 bases. The ends lost 4 bases at V and 6 bases at J; junction bases unmatched: 0. CDR1 and CDR2 (germline): PRHDT, FYEKMQ (reference sequence). The CDR3 covers 12 residues. The CDR3 DNA sequence: TGTGCCAGCAGCTACAGGGGTCAGCCCCAGCATTTT. Translation: CASSYRGQPQHF.

This rearrangement joins TRBV10-2 to TRBJ2-7; D ambiguous. The length of the CDR3 is 13 residues. Germline CDR1 WSHSY, CDR2 SAAADI. Trimming removed 3 bases from V and 0 bases from J, with 6 bases in between. CDR3 loop: CASSETASYEQYF. CDR3 sequence (DNA): TGCGCCAGCAGTGAAACAGCCTCCTACGAGCAGTACTTC.